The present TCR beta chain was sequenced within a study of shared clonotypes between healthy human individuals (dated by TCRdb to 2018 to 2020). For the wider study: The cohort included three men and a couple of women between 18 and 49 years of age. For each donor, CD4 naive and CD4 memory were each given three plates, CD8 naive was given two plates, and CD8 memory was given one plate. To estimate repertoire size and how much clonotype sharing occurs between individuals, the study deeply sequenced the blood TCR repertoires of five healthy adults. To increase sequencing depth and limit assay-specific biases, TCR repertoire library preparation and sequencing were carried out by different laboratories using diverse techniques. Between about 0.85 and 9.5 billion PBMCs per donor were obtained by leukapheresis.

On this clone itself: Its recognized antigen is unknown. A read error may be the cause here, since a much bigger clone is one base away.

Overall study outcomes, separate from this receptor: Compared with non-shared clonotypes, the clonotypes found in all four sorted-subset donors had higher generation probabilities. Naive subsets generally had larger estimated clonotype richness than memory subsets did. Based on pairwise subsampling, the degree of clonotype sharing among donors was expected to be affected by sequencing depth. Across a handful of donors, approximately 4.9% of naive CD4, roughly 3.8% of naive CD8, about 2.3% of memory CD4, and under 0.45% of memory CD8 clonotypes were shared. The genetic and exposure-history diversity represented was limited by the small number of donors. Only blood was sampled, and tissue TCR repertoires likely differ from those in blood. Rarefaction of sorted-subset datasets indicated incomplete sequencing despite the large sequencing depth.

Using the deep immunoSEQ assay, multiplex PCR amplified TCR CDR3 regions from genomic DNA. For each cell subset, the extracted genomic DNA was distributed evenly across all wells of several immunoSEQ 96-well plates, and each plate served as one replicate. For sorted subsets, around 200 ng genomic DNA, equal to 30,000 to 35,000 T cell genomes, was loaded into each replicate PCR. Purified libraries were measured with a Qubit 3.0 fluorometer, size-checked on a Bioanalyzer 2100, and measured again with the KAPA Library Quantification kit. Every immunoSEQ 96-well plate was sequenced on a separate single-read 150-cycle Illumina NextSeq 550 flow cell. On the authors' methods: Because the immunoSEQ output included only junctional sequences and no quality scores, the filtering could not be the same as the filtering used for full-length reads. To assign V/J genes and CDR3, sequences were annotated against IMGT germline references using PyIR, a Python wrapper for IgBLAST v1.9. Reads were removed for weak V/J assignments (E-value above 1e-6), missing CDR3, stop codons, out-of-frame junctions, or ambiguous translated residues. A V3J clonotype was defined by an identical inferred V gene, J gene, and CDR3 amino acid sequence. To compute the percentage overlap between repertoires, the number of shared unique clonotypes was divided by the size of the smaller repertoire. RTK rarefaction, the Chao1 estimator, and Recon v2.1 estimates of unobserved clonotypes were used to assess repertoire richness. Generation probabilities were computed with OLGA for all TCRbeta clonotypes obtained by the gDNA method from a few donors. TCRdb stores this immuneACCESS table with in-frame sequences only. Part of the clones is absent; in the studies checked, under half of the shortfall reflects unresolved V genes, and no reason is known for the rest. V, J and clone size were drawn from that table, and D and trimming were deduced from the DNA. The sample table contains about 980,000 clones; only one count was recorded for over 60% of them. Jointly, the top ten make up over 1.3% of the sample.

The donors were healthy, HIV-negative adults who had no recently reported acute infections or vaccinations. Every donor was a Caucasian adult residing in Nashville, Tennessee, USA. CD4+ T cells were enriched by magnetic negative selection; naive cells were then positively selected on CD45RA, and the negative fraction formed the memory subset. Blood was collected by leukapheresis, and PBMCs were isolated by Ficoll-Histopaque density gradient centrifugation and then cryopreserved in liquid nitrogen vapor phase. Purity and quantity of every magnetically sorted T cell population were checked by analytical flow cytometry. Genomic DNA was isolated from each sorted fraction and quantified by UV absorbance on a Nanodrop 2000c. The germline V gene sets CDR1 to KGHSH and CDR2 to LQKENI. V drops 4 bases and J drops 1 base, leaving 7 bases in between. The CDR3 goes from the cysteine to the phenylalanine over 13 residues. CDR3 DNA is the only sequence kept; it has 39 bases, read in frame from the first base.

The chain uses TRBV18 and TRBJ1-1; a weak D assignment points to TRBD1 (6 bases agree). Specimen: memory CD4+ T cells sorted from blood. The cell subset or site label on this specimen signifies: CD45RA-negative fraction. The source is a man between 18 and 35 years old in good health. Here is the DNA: TGTGCCAGCTCACTACAGGGGAACACTGAAGCTTTCTTT. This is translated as CASSLQGNTEAFF.